This TCR beta chain was sequenced for a study of Graves' ophthalmopathy and Graves' hyperthyroidism. This clonotype occurred many times. CDR1 is SGHRS, CDR2 YFSETQ, per germline. Germline trimming cut 4 bases from V and 4 bases from J; bases unmatched to any gene: 10. The CDR3 has 15 amino acids. The authors amplified TCR beta CDR3 regions from RNA transcripts. Second-round multiplex PCR came after first-round RT-PCR with HTBI primers. TCRdb recomputed calls from the multiplex PCR reads with MiXCR, one row per CDR3 protein. Here the sample spans more than 550,000 distinct CDR3 sequences, 35% to 50% being singletons.

Sequenced sample: peripheral blood. The receptor comes from an adult man with Graves' ophthalmopathy. This chain uses TRBV5-1 with TRBJ2-7, with 8 nucleotides matching TRBD2. The CDR3 sequence: CASSPSAGVLYEQYF. The CDR3 nucleotides read TGCGCCAGCAGCCCATCAGCGGGAGTTCTGTACGAGCAGTACTTC.